The following is a T cell receptor (beta chain) sequence with its context. The data stem from a study of cytomegalovirus exposure and HLA in healthy donors. The PCR used 60 Vbeta and 13 Jbeta primers. This table comes from immunoSEQ multiplex PCR, and its TCRdb copy is limited to in-frame clones, with some not included. Among tens of thousands of clones listed, over 60% were seen once. The TCR originated in a woman aged 45-65 years in good health and CMV-seropositive. The sample comprised PBMCs.

CDR3 sequence (DNA): TGTGCCAGCAGTTTTCTCTACTTTTCTTCTGAAGCTTTCTTT. It encodes CASSFLYFSSEAFF. V is TRBV28 and J is TRBJ1-1; D gene unclear. V lost 3 bases, J lost 6 bases, and 14 bases lay in between. Germline V CDR1 and CDR2: MDHEN, SYDVKM. This CDR3 region has 14 residues. The complete variable domain, with remaining parts taken from reference TRBV28 and TRBJ1-1, reads DVKVTQSSRYLVKRTGEKVFLECVQDMDHENMFWYRQDPGLGLRLIYFSYDVKMKEKGDIPEGYSVSREKKERFSLILESASTNQTSMYLCASSFLYFSSEAFFGQGTRLTVV.